The 19 T cell receptor beta chains below come from one sample, sequenced in a study of Ad26.COV2.S vaccination and SARS-CoV-2 variants. Some clones are missing from TCRdb's copy, which holds only in-frame ones; the method was immunoSEQ multiplex PCR. The data hold a few hundred thousand clones, with 88% observed a single time. Treatment specified: around 19 received Ad26.COV2.S at low or high dose, single or two shots; 5 received placebo; per-sample allocation not given. Each sample was drawn 63 days after the first injection (of vaccine or placebo). This specimen consisted of peripheral blood, obtained in a trial of Ad26.COV2.S vaccine versus placebo. The receptor set was obtained from a person between 18 and 59 years old who received the Ad26.COV2.S COVID-19 vaccine or a placebo.

This clone was detected once. The genes are TRBV6-2 or TRBV6-3 and TRBJ2-5; the match to TRBD2 covers 9 bases. Per the germline V gene, CDR1 is MNHEY and CDR2 is SVGEGT. There are 16 residues in the CDR3. V was clipped by 5 bases and J by 1 base; unmatched bases: 8. The CDR3 bases are TGTGCCAGCAGTATGATGCCTAGCGGGGTCCAAGAGACCCAGTACTTC. The encoded protein is CASSMMPSGVQETQYF.

The chain has TRBV5-1 and TRBJ2-1; D might be TRBD2 (5 bases). The CDR3 covers 14 residues. Trimming shortened V by 1 base and J by 7 bases, and 12 bases separated the two germline ends. Germline V gives CDR1 SGHRS, CDR2 YFSETQ. CDR3 sequence: CASSLPGVDNEQFF. DNA of the CDR3: TGCGCCAGCAGCTTGCCCGGGGTAGATAATGAGCAGTTCTTC.

The J gene is TRBJ1-5, the V gene TRBV4-1; TRBD1 matches at 10 bases. Germline values: CDR1 MGHRA, CDR2 YSYEKL. CDR3 length equals 15 residues. V was pared by 4 bases and J by 2 bases, with 2 bases of the junction left unmatched. Here the CDR3 DNA reads TGCGCCAGCAGCCCAGGACAGGGGGGCAATCAGCCCCAGCATTTT. It encodes CASSPGQGGNQPQHF.

DNA of the CDR3: TGTGCCAGCAGCTCTACCACAGGTCCCACTGAAGCTTTCTTT. Protein sequence: CASSSTTGPTEAFF. The chain combines TRBV11-1 with TRBJ1-1; possibly TRBD1 for D (5 bases). The V and J ends lost 4 bases and 4 bases respectively, with 13 bases between them. Per germline, CDR1 SGHAT and CDR2 FQDESV (reference sequence). CDR3 length: 14 amino acids.

This clone was observed many times. The rearrangement links TRBV27 to TRBJ2-7, with 8 bases identical to TRBD1. The V gene end was trimmed by 3 bases and the J gene end by 5 bases; junction bases not matched to a gene: 6. The CDR3 runs 14 residues. From germline, CDR1 is MNHEY and CDR2 SMNVEV (reference sequence). CDR3 bases: TGTGCCAGCAGTTTGGGGACAGGAACCCACGAGCAGTACTTC. This encodes CASSLGTGTHEQYF.

This rearrangement joins TRBV21-1 to TRBJ1-4. TRBV21-1 is deemed a pseudogene. The CDR3 runs 15 residues. The CDR3 DNA follows: TGTGCCAGCAGACGGACTCGGGGGACGCGAGAAAAACTGTTTTTT. Translating gives CASRRTRGTREKLFF.

V usage is TRBV5-6 and J usage is TRBJ2-3, with D perhaps assigned TRBD1 or TRBD2 (5 bases each). Germline V gives CDR1 SGHDT, CDR2 YYEEEE. The CDR3 extends over 16 amino acids. Trimming removed 4 bases from V and 3 bases from J, with 18 bases in between. The CDR3 region has the DNA TGTGCCAGCAGCCCCAACTCGGGGCCAGTAACAGATACGCAGTATTTT. Its protein product is CASSPNSGPVTDTQYF. Full variable domain (remainder filled in from reference TRBV5-6 and TRBJ2-3): DAGVTQSPTHLIKTRGQQVTLRCSPKSGHDTVSWYQQALGQGPQFIFQYYEEEERQRGNFPDRFSGHQFPNYSSELNVNALLLGDSALYLCASSPNSGPVTDTQYFGPGTRLTVL.

This clone is a singleton in its sample. V and J are TRBV3-1 (or the pseudogene TRBV3-2) and TRBJ1-2, with D possibly TRBD1 on 5 matching bases. Germline V lookup: CDR1 LGHDT, CDR2 YNNKEL (reference sequence). The CDR3 is made up of 14 amino acids. V dropped 3 bases and J dropped 6 bases, with 14 bases sitting between them. CDR3 in amino acids: CASSHIQGENGYTF. The CDR3 DNA follows: TGTGCCAGCAGCCATATTCAGGGTGAAAATGGCTACACCTTC.

The sample holds a few counts of this clone. The rearrangement uses TRBV10-3 and TRBJ1-3; 8 bases map to TRBD1. The CDR3 totals 16 residues. V gave up 6 bases and J gave up 4 bases; unmatched junction bases: 11. Per the germline V gene, CDR1 is ENHRY and CDR2 is SYGVKD. The CDR3 region is CAIRAYRTGLGNTIYF. The DNA of the CDR3 is TGTGCCATCAGAGCATACAGGACAGGGCTGGGAAACACCATATATTTT.

V and J are TRBV27 and TRBJ1-5; D ambiguous. CDR3 length: 14 amino acids. Trimming removed 2 bases at V and 6 bases at J, with 11 bases between. The germline CDR1 and CDR2 sequences are MNHEY and SMNVEV (reference sequence). The CDR3 sequence: CASSLTGYAQPQHF. CDR3 sequence (DNA): TGTGCCAGCAGTTTAACTGGGTATGCTCAGCCCCAGCATTTT.

The CDR3 protein is CATSEPGQGAYNEQFF. The CDR3 DNA follows: TGTGCCACCAGTGAGCCGGGACAGGGGGCTTACAATGAGCAGTTCTTC. The gene calls are TRBV24-1 and TRBJ2-1; 12 positions match TRBD1. This CDR3 has 16 residues. The V segment lost 4 bases and the J segment 4 bases; nucleotides outside the gene matches: 4. Germline V gives CDR1 KGHDR, CDR2 SFDVKD.

V is TRBV5-8 and J is TRBJ2-2; the D gene is possibly TRBD1 (6 bases). This CDR3 has 17 amino acids. Trimming stripped 2 bases from V and 0 bases from J, with 14 bases between. CDR1 and CDR2 from the germline V gene are SGHTS and YDEGEE. The CDR3 DNA follows: TGTGCCAGCAGCTTACCCCGGACAGTCACGAACACCGGGGAGCTGTTTTTT. Encoded protein: CASSLPRTVTNTGELFF.

The J gene is TRBJ2-2, the V gene TRBV5-6, with D possibly being TRBD2 (6 bases). V lost 7 bases to trimming and J lost 6 bases, with 13 bases between them. The CDR3 length is 13 residues. Looked up from germline, CDR1 is SGHDT and CDR2 is YYEEEE. CDR3 region: CASLDYQAGELFF. The CDR3 nucleotides read TGTGCCAGCCTGGACTATCAGGCCGGGGAGCTGTTTTTT.

The J gene is TRBJ2-2, the V gene TRBV19; no clear D gene. The CDR3 has 14 amino acids. Germline loops: CDR1 LNHDA, CDR2 SQIVND (reference sequence). V lost 3 bases and J 1 base, leaving 6 bases between the germline ends. CDR3 in DNA: TGTGCCAGTAGTATCTCTGGGAACACCGGGGAGCTGTTTTTT. This codes for CASSISGNTGELFF.

This clone showed up just once. The chain combines TRBV7-2 with TRBJ1-4; D not certain. CDR1 is SGHTA and CDR2 is FQGNSA in the germline V gene. Trimming stripped 6 bases from V and 8 bases from J, with 13 bases between. The CDR3 length is 13 residues. Here the CDR3 reads CASSPGLREKLFF. CDR3 DNA: TGTGCCAGCAGTCCAGGATTACGGGAAAAACTGTTTTTT.

This clone has a single count. V usage is TRBV7-8 and J usage is TRBJ1-1; unclear D gene. The germline V and J ends were trimmed by 1 base and 0 bases, with 6 bases remaining between them. Germline assignment: CDR1 SGHVS and CDR2 FQNEAQ. The CDR3 contains 14 residues. In DNA form, the CDR3 reads TGTGCCAGCAGCTTAGGGAGCATGAACACTGAAGCTTTCTTT. Translated, it gives CASSLGSMNTEAFF.

This clone was observed a single time. This chain links TRBV3-1 (or the pseudogene TRBV3-2) with TRBJ2-1; 9 bases align to TRBD2. Germline V lookup: CDR1 LGHDT, CDR2 YNNKEL (reference sequence). Germline trimming cut 7 bases from V and 4 bases from J; bases unmatched to any gene: 11. The CDR3 covers 16 residues. The CDR3 sequence: CASTPALAGTYNEQFF. CDR3 nucleotide sequence: TGTGCCAGCACCCCTGCGCTAGCGGGGACTTACAATGAGCAGTTCTTC.

The chain links TRBV7-3 to TRBJ2-1, with 7 bases lining up with TRBD1. In germline, CDR1 is SGHTA, CDR2 FQGTGA. V lost 5 bases, J lost 5 bases, and 9 bases stayed unmatched. The length of the CDR3 is 15 residues. DNA for the CDR3: TGTGCCAGCAGCAGAGGGGGCGGTGACAACAATGAGCAGTTCTTC. Its protein product is CASSRGGGDNNEQFF.

About this clone: One end of the junction varies from germline; a read error may be responsible. The rearrangement uses TRBV20-1 and TRBJ2-3; D could derive from TRBD1 or TRBD2 (5 bases each). This CDR3 contains 13 residues. Germline CDR1 DFQATT, CDR2 SNEGSKA (reference sequence). CDR3 amino acids: CSASLADRDTQYF. The CDR3 DNA is TGCAGCGCTAGTCTAGCCGACAGAGATACGCAGTATTTT.